The sample holds a few counts of the clone carrying this TCR beta chain. The data are from a study of CD8+ T cells in alopecia areata. The CDR3 contains 13 residues. Looked up from germline, CDR1 is SEHNR and CDR2 is FQNEAQ (reference sequence). The V end lost 3 bases, the J end lost 4 bases, and 9 bases lay between the germline ends. Extracted from the samples, RNA was reverse transcribed into cDNA to serve as the sequencing template. Method: immunoSEQ multiplex PCR; TCRdb's copy keeps in-frame clones and lacks some. The sample lists 110,000 or so clones, roughly two fifths occurring once. The material sequenced was CD4+ T cells sorted from blood. This sequence originates from a human donor with alopecia areata. This rearrangement joins TRBV7-9 to TRBJ1-2; D is uncertain. The CDR3 is CASSFSSPYGYTF. The CDR3 coding sequence is TGTGCCAGCAGCTTCAGTTCCCCCTATGGCTACACCTTC.